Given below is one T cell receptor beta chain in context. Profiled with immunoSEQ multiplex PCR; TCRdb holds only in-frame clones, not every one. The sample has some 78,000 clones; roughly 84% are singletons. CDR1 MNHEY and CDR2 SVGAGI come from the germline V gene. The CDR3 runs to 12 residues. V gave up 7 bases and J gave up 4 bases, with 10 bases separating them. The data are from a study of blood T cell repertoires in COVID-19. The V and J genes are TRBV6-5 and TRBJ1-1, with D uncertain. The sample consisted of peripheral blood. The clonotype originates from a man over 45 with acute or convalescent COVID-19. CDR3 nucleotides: TGTGCCAGCACAGGTGGGAGCACTGAAGCTTTCTTT. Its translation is CASTGGSTEAFF.